The 6 T cell receptor beta chains presented below share a single source sample, sequenced in a study of T cell changes during pregnancy in multiple sclerosis. Method: immunoSEQ multiplex PCR; TCRdb's copy keeps in-frame clones and lacks some. In the table there are 100,000 or so clones, 94% of which are singletons. The sample here was peripheral blood, taken before pregnancy. The receptors come from a female donor with multiple sclerosis, enrolled in a pregnancy study.

This clone was observed a single time. The chain has TRBV5-4 and TRBJ2-2; 8 nucleotides align to TRBD2. V shed 4 bases and J 4 bases; nucleotides not matched to a gene: 6. The germline gives CDR1 SGHNT, CDR2 YYREEE (reference sequence). This CDR3 is built from 15 residues. CDR3 DNA: TGTGCCAGCAGCCAGCGGGAGTTTGTCACCGGGGAGCTGTTTTTT. Amino acids: CASSQREFVTGELFF.

This chain connects TRBV27 to TRBJ2-2; 8 bases map to TRBD1. With 7 bases clipped from V and 4 bases from J, the junction kept 8 bases outside the gene matches. This CDR3 has 15 amino acids. The germline V gene has CDR1 MNHEY and CDR2 SMNVEV (reference sequence). The CDR3 DNA follows: TGTGCCAGCACAGCAGGGGGCGTAATCACCGGGGAGCTGTTTTTT. This codes for CASTAGGVITGELFF.

This clone was detected only once. The chain carries TRBV15 and TRBJ2-7; 10 positions match TRBD1. Losses at the gene ends were 3 bases for V and 5 bases for J; bases not matched to a gene: 7. The CDR3 totals 15 residues. From germline, CDR1 is LNHNV and CDR2 YYDKDF (reference sequence). The CDR3 is CATSRHGTGAHEQYF. The CDR3 bases are TGTGCCACCAGCAGGCACGGGACAGGGGCTCACGAGCAGTACTTC.

The V and J genes are TRBV28 and TRBJ2-1, with 14 bases identical to TRBD2. This CDR3 contains 23 residues. Trimming removed 5 bases from V and 3 bases from J; junction bases left unmatched: 24. In germline, CDR1 is MDHEN, CDR2 SYDVKM. The CDR3 DNA is TGTGCCAGCAGTCTAACTAGGAGACTCGTCCCGGGACTAGCGGGAGACGACTACAATGAGCAGTTCTTC. Encoded protein: CASSLTRRLVPGLAGDDYNEQFF.

This chain uses TRBV6-6 with TRBJ1-2, with TRBD1 matching 10 bases. Germline trimming cut 6 bases from V and 8 bases from J; bases unmatched to any gene: 6. Germline loops: CDR1 MNHNY, CDR2 SVGAGI (reference sequence). This CDR3 comprises 13 residues. CDR3 sequence reads: CASRVGQGRGYTF. CDR3 DNA sequence: TGTGCCAGCAGGGTGGGACAGGGGCGAGGCTACACCTTC.

The genes are TRBV27 and TRBJ2-3; no clear D gene. Per germline, CDR1 MNHEY and CDR2 SMNVEV (reference sequence). Trimming removed 10 bases from V and 3 bases from J, with 14 bases in between. The CDR3 covers 13 residues. CDR3 sequence (DNA): TGTGCCACCCAACCCCTCGGTACAGATACGCAGTATTTT. Its protein is CATQPLGTDTQYF.